This T cell receptor (beta chain) appears in the sequencing data of a study of regulatory T cells in long-lasting Graves disease. The time point here: newly diagnosed GD, antithyroid drugs for less than 3 months. TCR sequences were obtained from RNA taken from PBMCs. Relying on iRepertoire HTBI primers and Arm-PCR of CDR3 regions, the team built TCR beta libraries. TCRdb recomputed calls from the multiplex PCR reads with MiXCR, one row per CDR3 protein. The sample includes approximately 460,000 distinct CDR3 sequences, about 16% of them seen just once. This clonotype was counted ten times or more. The data also belong to a second study, concerning T cells in Graves' hyperthyroidism and ophthalmopathy. From that second work: The HTBI primer set drove a first-round RT-PCR of the TCR CDR3.

This material consisted of peripheral blood mononuclear cells (PBMCs), taken at new diagnosis, from a patient treated with antithyroid drugs. The TCR was taken from a woman aged 30 to 39 with Graves disease.

In DNA, the CDR3 is TGTGCCAGCAGTGGGATGGTCGAGCAGTACTTC. Protein sequence: CASSGMVEQYF. The rearrangement links TRBV2 to TRBJ2-7; D call uncertain. CDR3 size: 11 residues. Trimming took 4 bases from V and 6 from J, leaving 7 bases between them. Germline V gene data show CDR1 as SNHLY and CDR2 as FYNNEI.